The TCR beta chain under discussion was sequenced for a study of cytomegalovirus exposure and HLA in healthy donors. Trimming took 4 bases from V and 2 from J; bases not matched to a gene: 13. This CDR3 has 17 residues. Looked up from germline, CDR1 is ENHRY and CDR2 is SYGVKD. It was healthy bone marrow donors who served as donors. The PCR ran on 60 Vbeta and 13 Jbeta primers. Libraries were prepared by immunoSEQ multiplex PCR; TCRdb keeps only in-frame clonotypes and omits some of them. This table has more than 100,000 clones, just under 90% appearing once. Findings of the study overall: A later analysis by the authors found several of the most significant clusters apparently linked to common viral pathogens.

Of note for this clone: Its antigen is unidentified.

Sequenced input: PBMCs. J is TRBJ2-7 and V is TRBV10-3; 8 bases are shared with TRBD1. The clonotype was recovered from a woman in her twenties or thirties in good health and CMV-seronegative. DNA of the CDR3: TGTGCCATCAGTGCGTTCGCGACAGGGGCATTAACCTACGAGCAGTACTTC. It codes for CAISAFATGALTYEQYF.